This T cell receptor beta chain was captured in a study of CD8 T cells in ankylosing spondylitis. The sample holds a few counts of this clonotype. Its specificity is not known. Whole-study results and caveats: Enrichment of disease-linked clones was reportedly significant in matched ankylosing spondylitis synovial fluid.

TCRdb itself ran the 5' RACE reads through MiXCR, one entry per CDR3 protein. Of 350,000 or so distinct CDR3 sequences listed, under 15% are singletons. This CDR3 comprises 12 residues. Trimming pared 4 bases from V and 14 bases from J, leaving 13 bases between. The germline V gene encodes CDR1 SGHRS and CDR2 YFSETQ. Sequencing was carried out using blood, either unsorted or a sorted T cell fraction (not recorded which). This clonotype was obtained from a male donor with ankylosing spondylitis or in good health (not recorded which). The chain is built from TRBV5-1 and TRBJ1-6; unclear D gene. The CDR3 sequence is CASSLPTGALHF. Here the CDR3 DNA reads TGCGCCAGCAGCCTTCCTACCGGGGCCCTCCACTTT.